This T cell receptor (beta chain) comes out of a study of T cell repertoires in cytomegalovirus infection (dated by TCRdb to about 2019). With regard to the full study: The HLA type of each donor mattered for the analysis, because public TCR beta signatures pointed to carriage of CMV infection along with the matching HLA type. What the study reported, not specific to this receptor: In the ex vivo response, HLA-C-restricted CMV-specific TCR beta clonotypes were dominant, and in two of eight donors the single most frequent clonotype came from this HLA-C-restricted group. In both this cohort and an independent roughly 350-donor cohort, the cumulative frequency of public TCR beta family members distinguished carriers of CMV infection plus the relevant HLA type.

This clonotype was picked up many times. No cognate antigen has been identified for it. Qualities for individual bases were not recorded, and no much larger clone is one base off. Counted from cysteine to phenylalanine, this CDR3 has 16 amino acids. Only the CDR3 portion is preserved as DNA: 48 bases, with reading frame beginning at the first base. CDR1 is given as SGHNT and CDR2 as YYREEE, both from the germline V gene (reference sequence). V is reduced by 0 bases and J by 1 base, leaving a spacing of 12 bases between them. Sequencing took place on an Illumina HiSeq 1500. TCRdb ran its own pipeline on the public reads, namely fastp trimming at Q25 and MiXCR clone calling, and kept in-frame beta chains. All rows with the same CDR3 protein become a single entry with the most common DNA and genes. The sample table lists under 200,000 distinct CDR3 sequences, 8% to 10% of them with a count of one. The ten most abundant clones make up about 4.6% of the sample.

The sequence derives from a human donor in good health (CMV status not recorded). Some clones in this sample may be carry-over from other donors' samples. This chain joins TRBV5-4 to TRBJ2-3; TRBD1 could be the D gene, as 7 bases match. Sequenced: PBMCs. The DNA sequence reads TGTGCCAGCAGCTTGGGGAGGGGGCGGGGCACAGATACGCAGTATTTT. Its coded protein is CASSLGRGRGTDTQYF.